The present entry profiles one T cell receptor beta chain with its context. Trimming left V 3 bases short and J 8 bases short, with 17 bases between. The CDR3 sequence is 15 residues long. Germline loops: CDR1 DFQATT, CDR2 SNEGSKA (reference sequence). TCRdb re-called the 5' RACE reads with MiXCR, one entry per CDR3 protein. The sample lists 620,000 or so distinct CDR3 sequences, 9% to 15% occurring once. This specimen belongs to a study of T cells after yellow fever vaccination. The rearrangement links TRBV20-1 to TRBJ1-6; a possible D gene is TRBD1 (5 bases). The sample here was PBMCs, taken on the day of the yellow fever booster vaccination. This sequence was found in a man aged 25-45 years who received the YFV17D yellow fever vaccine. The CDR3 sequence is CSASLATVGDSPLHF. The CDR3, as DNA: TGCAGTGCTAGCTTAGCGACAGTAGGTGATTCACCCCTCCACTTT.